The subject of this entry is one T cell receptor beta chain. This CDR3 spans 14 amino acids. Germline lookup yields CDR1 ENHRY and CDR2 SYGVKD. V was trimmed by 6 bases and J by 1 base, leaving 13 bases between them. The data belong to a study of blood T cell repertoires in COVID-19. As for the study in general: Samples of COVID-19 (acute and convalescent) were obtained from the United States, Italy and Spain.

In the source study's methods: Cell counts per sample came from amplifying reference gene primers. TCRdb keeps only in-frame clones here, not all; method: immunoSEQ multiplex PCR. V, J and clone size reflect that table, while D and trimming were determined from the DNA. The table includes 170,000 or so clones, around 87% detected once. The material sequenced was peripheral blood. The receptor was isolated from a woman between 18 and 29 years old who had recovered from COVID-19. The chain uses TRBV10-3 and TRBJ2-7; D is perhaps TRBD1 (6 bases). The CDR3 is CAIRKGVKSYEQYF. The CDR3 region has the DNA TGTGCCATCAGGAAGGGGGTTAAGTCCTACGAGCAGTACTTC.